The 26 T cell receptor beta chains presented below share a single source sample, sequenced in a study of cytomegalovirus exposure and HLA in healthy donors. Both 60 Vbeta primers and 13 Jbeta primers went into the PCR. Sequencing was performed with immunoSEQ multiplex PCR; in TCRdb, only in-frame clones are kept and a portion is missing. The table shows under 200,000 clones, with around 80% occurring only once. Source material: PBMCs. These receptors all come from a male donor in good health and CMV-seronegative.

This chain connects TRBV2 to TRBJ2-1; D is possibly TRBD2 (6 bases). The CDR3 spans 13 residues. Between the trimmed V and J ends, which lost 4 bases and 7 bases, there was a span of 11 bases. The germline V gene has CDR1 SNHLY and CDR2 FYNNEI. The CDR3 DNA is TGTGCCAGCAGTGCGGGGGAGAGGAATGAGCAGTTCTTC. It is translated as CASSAGERNEQFF.

V gene TRBV30 combines with J gene TRBJ2-3; D possibly corresponds to TRBD2 (6 bases). Germline values: CDR1 GTSNPN, CDR2 SVGIG (reference sequence). The CDR3 contains 16 residues. The V and J ends lost 4 bases and 0 bases respectively, with 17 bases between them. The CDR3 DNA reads as TGTGCCTGGACCAAAGGGGACTTAGCTAGCACAGATACGCAGTATTTT. As protein: CAWTKGDLASTDTQYF.

This chain connects TRBV2 to TRBJ1-5; TRBD1 matches 12 bases. Trimming took 9 bases from V and 5 from J; bases not matched to a gene: 5. The germline CDR1 and CDR2 sequences are SNHLY and FYNNEI. The CDR3 loop spans 14 amino acids. CDR3 loop: CASGRDRGHQPQHF. CDR3 DNA: TGTGCCAGTGGCAGGGACAGGGGGCATCAGCCCCAGCATTTT.

The chain joins TRBV4-3 to TRBJ2-5; D not certain. This CDR3 has 15 amino acids. Trimming pared 0 bases from V and 2 bases from J, leaving 10 bases between. Per germline, CDR1 LGHNA and CDR2 YSLEER. The CDR3 spells CASSQERARQETQYF. The CDR3 coding sequence is TGCGCCAGCAGCCAAGAAAGAGCACGGCAAGAGACCCAGTACTTC.

This clone has a single count. The V call is TRBV28, the J call TRBJ1-1; 7 bases are shared with TRBD1. Trimming cost V 5 bases and J 5 bases; bases outside gene matches: 8. The length of the CDR3 is 14 residues. Germline V gene sequence: CDR1 MDHEN, CDR2 SYDVKM. As DNA, the CDR3 is TGTGCCAGCAGTACCCGAGGGGGCCGGACTGAAGCTTTCTTT. Its protein is CASSTRGGRTEAFF.

This chain connects TRBV5-4 to TRBJ2-7, with 8 bases identical to TRBD1. There are 13 residues in the CDR3. The V segment lost 4 bases and the J segment 1 base; nucleotides outside the gene matches: 1. Germline V gene sequence: CDR1 SGHNT, CDR2 YYREEE (reference sequence). The CDR3 region has the DNA TGTGCCAGCAGCCAGGGGGCTTCCTACGAGCAGTACTTC. This translates into CASSQGASYEQYF.

This rearrangement joins TRBV5-6 to TRBJ2-3, with 8 nucleotides matching TRBD1. Germline V gives CDR1 SGHDT, CDR2 YYEEEE. V trimming: 7 bases; J trimming: 0 bases; junction bases outside the gene matches: 4. The length of the CDR3 is 14 residues. The CDR3 here is CASLGTGSTDTQYF. The CDR3 DNA is TGTGCCAGCTTAGGGACAGGTAGCACAGATACGCAGTATTTT.

V gene TRBV19 combines with J gene TRBJ1-5; TRBD1 aligns across 8 bases. Losses at the gene ends were 7 bases for V and 0 bases for J; bases not matched to a gene: 5. Germline assignment: CDR1 LNHDA and CDR2 SQIVND (reference sequence). This CDR3 is built from 15 residues. CDR3 DNA sequence: TGTGCCAGTATGATGGACAGGGCTAGCAATCAGCCCCAGCATTTT. Its protein is CASMMDRASNQPQHF.

The chain uses TRBV7-2 and TRBJ1-5; D might be TRBD1 (6 bases). The CDR3 contains 15 residues. Trimming removed 5 bases from V and 2 bases from J, with 13 bases in between. Germline V gives CDR1 SGHTA, CDR2 FQGNSA. CDR3 DNA sequence: TGTGCCAGCAGCCAGGGGCTGGGGGGCAATCAGCCCCAGCATTTT. Translation: CASSQGLGGNQPQHF.

The rearrangement joins TRBV7-3 to TRBJ2-3, with 7 bases identical to TRBD1. The CDR3 runs to 15 residues. After removal of 0 bases from V and 0 bases from J, the junction contained 0 bases not matched to a gene. Germline CDR1 reads SGHTA; CDR2 reads FQGTGA. The CDR3 DNA reads TGTGCCAGCAGCTTAACGGACAGGAGCACAGATACGCAGTATTTT. Translating it yields CASSLTDRSTDTQYF.

J is TRBJ2-3 and V is TRBV5-6, with 7 nucleotides matching TRBD1. CDR1 is SGHDT and CDR2 is YYEEEE in the germline V gene. The V segment lost 4 bases and the J segment 6 bases; nucleotides outside the gene matches: 11. This CDR3 has 15 amino acids. The CDR3 nucleotides are TGTGCCAGCAGCACAGGGGCTACTCTTAGGGATACGCAGTATTTT. Protein product: CASSTGATLRDTQYF.

V usage is TRBV18 and J usage is TRBJ2-7; 7 bases align to TRBD2. This CDR3 has 14 amino acids. J gave up 4 bases and V 0 bases, and 3 bases lay outside the gene matches. Germline-derived CDR1 and CDR2 are KGHSH and LQKENI. The CDR3 is CASSPPGLQYEQYF. The CDR3, as DNA: TGTGCCAGCTCACCACCGGGACTACAATACGAGCAGTACTTC.

This clone was recorded only once. V gene TRBV19 combines with J gene TRBJ1-3; D is possibly TRBD1 (5 bases). The germline V gene encodes CDR1 LNHDA and CDR2 SQIVND (reference sequence). CDR3 length: 15 amino acids. V shed 6 bases and J shed 2 bases, with 14 bases lying between them. The CDR3: CASSWRGEAGNTIYF. The CDR3 DNA reads TGTGCCAGTAGCTGGAGAGGGGAGGCTGGAAACACCATATATTTT.

The rearrangement uses TRBV13 and TRBJ2-3; TRBD2 matches at 10 bases. The V and J ends lost 5 bases and 2 bases, in that order; junction bases with no gene match: 7. Germline CDR1 and CDR2: PRHDT and FYEKMQ (reference sequence). There are 16 residues in the CDR3. CDR3 amino acids: CASSIRTSGLTDTQYF. In DNA, the CDR3 is TGTGCCAGCAGCATAAGGACTAGCGGCCTCACAGATACGCAGTATTTT.

This clone was recorded a few times. J is TRBJ1-1 and V is TRBV7-6; 7 positions match TRBD1. Germline CDR1 reads SGHVS; CDR2 reads FNYEAQ. The CDR3 has 15 amino acids. J was trimmed by 4 bases and V by 4 bases; bases with no gene match: 9. The DNA of the CDR3 is TGTGCCAGCAGCTACCGGACAGGAGAGGCCACTGAAGCTTTCTTT. Protein sequence: CASSYRTGEATEAFF.

The CDR3 DNA follows: TGTGCCAGCAGCCACCCAAGTCAGGGGAACTATGGCTACACCTTC. Translated: CASSHPSQGNYGYTF. The J gene is TRBJ1-2, the V gene TRBV5-6; tentative D call: TRBD1 (6 bases). Germline-derived CDR1 and CDR2 are SGHDT and YYEEEE. Trimming stripped 4 bases from V and 2 bases from J, with 15 bases between. This CDR3 spans 15 amino acids.

V is TRBV5-1 and J is TRBJ2-1, with TRBD2 matching over 9 bases. With 0 bases clipped from V and 4 bases from J, the junction kept 5 bases outside the gene matches. CDR3 length: 16 residues. Germline CDR1 and CDR2: SGHRS and YFSETQ. CDR3 sequence (DNA): TGCGCCAGCAGCTTGGATGGGCGGGGGGGTTACAATGAGCAGTTCTTC. It yields the protein CASSLDGRGGYNEQFF.

The chain recombines TRBV2 with TRBJ1-2; 9 nucleotides agree with TRBD1. Germline values: CDR1 SNHLY, CDR2 FYNNEI. Trimming at V came to 8 bases and at J to 8 bases, leaving 6 bases not matched to a gene. The CDR3 spans 12 residues. The CDR3 sequence is CASDRGREGYTF. CDR3 bases: TGTGCCAGCGACAGGGGGAGGGAGGGCTACACCTTC.

This chain links TRBV5-1 with TRBJ2-3; no clear D. The V gene lost 3 bases and the J gene lost 8 bases, with 13 bases spanning the gap. This CDR3 comprises 13 residues. The germline V gene encodes CDR1 SGHRS and CDR2 YFSETQ. CDR3 sequence: CASSSHMGITQYF. The CDR3 bases are TGCGCCAGCAGCTCCCACATGGGCATTACGCAGTATTTT.

This chain links TRBV6-5 with TRBJ2-7, with 7 bases aligning to TRBD1. The CDR3 covers 14 residues. Germline trimming cut 2 bases from V and 2 bases from J; bases unmatched to any gene: 3. Looked up from germline, CDR1 is MNHEY and CDR2 is SVGAGI. CDR3 nucleotide sequence: TGTGCCAGCAGTTACGGACAGGCGACCTACGAGCAGTACTTC. As protein: CASSYGQATYEQYF.

The V gene is TRBV28, the J gene TRBJ2-1, with 13 positions matching TRBD2. The CDR3 runs to 15 residues. Trimming removed 5 bases from V and 6 bases from J; junction bases left unmatched: 4. Germline CDR1 and CDR2: MDHEN and SYDVKM. The DNA for the CDR3 is TGTGCCAGCAGTGCGACTAGCGGGAGGTTCAATGAGCAGTTCTTC. As protein: CASSATSGRFNEQFF.

V and J are TRBV18 and TRBJ2-5, with D tentatively TRBD1 (6 bases). The CDR3 contains 14 residues. The germline CDR1 and CDR2 sequences are KGHSH and LQKENI. Trimming pared 3 bases from V and 5 bases from J, leaving 13 bases between. The CDR3 loop reads CASSPGHWGETQYF. As DNA, the CDR3 is TGTGCCAGCTCACCGGGACATTGGGGGGAGACCCAGTACTTC.

This clone was recorded once. The rearrangement joins TRBV28 to TRBJ1-5; no firm D call. The V gene's germline CDR1 is MDHEN and CDR2 SYDVKM. Trimming pared 1 base from V and 3 bases from J, leaving 7 bases between. The CDR3 length is 14 residues. CDR3 sequence: CASSLSELNQPQHF. For the CDR3, the DNA is TGTGCCAGCAGTTTATCGGAGCTCAATCAGCCCCAGCATTTT.

The chain employs TRBV5-1 and TRBJ2-2, with TRBD1 matching 7 bases. The CDR3 consists of 18 residues. Germline loops: CDR1 SGHRS, CDR2 YFSETQ. Trimming cost V 3 bases and J 1 base; bases outside gene matches: 12. CDR3 loop: CASSSLPVGQVNTGELFF. The CDR3, as DNA: TGCGCCAGCAGCTCGTTGCCCGTAGGACAGGTGAACACCGGGGAGCTGTTTTTT.

The chain couples TRBV19 to TRBJ2-5; D is perhaps TRBD1 (6 bases). Germline CDR1 and CDR2: LNHDA and SQIVND (reference sequence). The CDR3 is made up of 12 amino acids. Trimming left V 7 bases short and J 4 bases short, with 10 bases between. The CDR3 nucleotides read TGTGCCAGTAAAACGACAGGAGAGACCCAGTACTTC. Protein product: CASKTTGETQYF.

This sequence joins TRBV9 and TRBJ1-1, with 8 bases identical to TRBD1. CDR3 size: 15 residues. The V gene end was trimmed by 3 bases and the J gene end by 1 base; junction bases not matched to a gene: 5. CDR1 is SGDLS, CDR2 YYNGEE, per germline. The CDR3 here is CASSGTGGWNTEAFF. The CDR3 nucleotides read TGTGCCAGCAGCGGAACAGGGGGTTGGAACACTGAAGCTTTCTTT.